The 13 T cell receptor beta chains presented below share a single source sample, sequenced in a study of graft-versus-host responses after intestinal transplantation. The starting material, graft tissue, was processed to release intraepithelial and lamina propria lymphocytes. Produced via immunoSEQ multiplex PCR; TCRdb's table is partial and in-frame only. The data show fewer than 9,500 clones, with approximately 79% seen just once and approximately 32% held by the top ten. The material sequenced was ileum tissue, taken about 67 weeks after intestinal transplant. These receptors were taken from a human patient who received an intestinal transplant, so some T cells may come from the graft donor.

The J gene is TRBJ1-2, the V gene TRBV30; D uncertain. Germline CDR1 is GTSNPN and CDR2 is SVGIG (reference sequence). The CDR3 totals 13 residues. Trimming removed 4 bases at V and 2 bases at J, with 11 bases between. As DNA, the CDR3 is TGTGCCTGGACGGAGGGAGGAAACTATGGCTACACCTTC. Translation gives CAWTEGGNYGYTF.

In this sample, this clone turned up once. The chain has TRBV5-1 and TRBJ2-7; 8 bases are a match to TRBD2. This CDR3 has 13 amino acids. Germline CDR1 is SGHRS and CDR2 is YFSETQ. With 4 bases clipped from V and 2 bases from J, the junction kept 2 bases outside the gene matches. For the CDR3, the DNA is TGCGCCAGCAGCACGGGACTAGCCTACGAGCAGTACTTC. Protein sequence: CASSTGLAYEQYF.

The chain couples TRBV11-2 to TRBJ2-6; no definite D call. The V gene lost 5 bases and the J gene lost 5 bases, with 22 bases spanning the gap. Germline V lookup: CDR1 SGHAT, CDR2 FQNNGV. The CDR3 loop spans 18 amino acids. The CDR3 region has the DNA TGTGCCAGCAGCATAGCAGCATCTCGACAAAGTCGGGCCAACGTCCTGACTTTC. Its translation is CASSIAASRQSRANVLTF.

The chain joins TRBV6-5 to TRBJ1-6; TRBD1 is a possible D gene (5 bases). V was shortened by 2 bases and J by 7 bases, with 9 bases between the two germline ends. Germline CDR1 reads MNHEY; CDR2 reads SVGAGI. This CDR3 has 14 amino acids. The chain's CDR3 is CASSYIDSNSPLHF. CDR3 sequence (DNA): TGTGCCAGCAGTTACATCGACAGCAATTCACCCCTCCACTTT.

This chain uses TRBV6-5 with TRBJ2-7; D call uncertain. V shed 2 bases and J shed 6 bases, with 8 bases lying between them. Germline-derived CDR1 and CDR2 are MNHEY and SVGAGI. The CDR3 is made up of 12 amino acids. The CDR3 sequence is CASSYPPAEQYF. CDR3 DNA: TGTGCCAGCAGTTACCCCCCTGCCGAGCAGTACTTC.

The rearrangement links TRBV5-6 to TRBJ1-2, with D perhaps TRBD1 (5 bases). V was cut by 2 bases and J by 0 bases, with 11 bases left in between. The CDR3 is 15 amino acids. CDR1 and CDR2 (germline): SGHDT, YYEEEE. In nucleotides, the CDR3 is TGTGCCAGCAGCTTCGGGGGGTCAGCTAACTATGGCTACACCTTC. As protein: CASSFGGSANYGYTF.

This chain links TRBV6-6 with TRBJ2-3; 9 bases agree with TRBD2. CDR3 length: 14 amino acids. CDR1 and CDR2 from the germline V gene are MNHNY and SVGAGI (reference sequence). The V and J ends lost 4 bases and 1 base, in that order; junction bases with no gene match: 0. The CDR3 here is CASSWTSGTDTQYF. In DNA, the CDR3 is TGTGCCAGCAGTTGGACTAGCGGCACAGATACGCAGTATTTT.

By proportion, this clone is medium-sized. This chain links TRBV6-1 with TRBJ1-5, with D unclear. V lost 2 bases, J lost 0 bases, and 8 bases lay in between. The CDR3 totals 15 residues. Germline V CDR1 and CDR2: MNHNS, SASEGT. The CDR3 DNA reads TGTGCCAGCAGTGAAAGCTGGGGTAGCAATCAGCCCCAGCATTTT. Its translation is CASSESWGSNQPQHF.

The chain couples TRBV4-2 to TRBJ1-5; possible D gene TRBD1, 5 bases. The germline CDR1 and CDR2 sequences are LGHNA and YNFKEQ. V was shortened by 3 bases and J by 3 bases, with 15 bases between the two germline ends. The CDR3 is 16 residues long. CDR3 bases: TGTGCCAGCAGCCAGCCCGGGGGTCCGGACAATCAGCCCCAGCATTTT. Its protein is CASSQPGGPDNQPQHF.

The chain recombines TRBV7-9 with TRBJ2-7, with TRBD2 identical over 14 bases. CDR1 and CDR2 from the germline V gene are SEHNR and FQNEAQ (reference sequence). Trimming cost V 5 bases and J 4 bases; bases outside gene matches: 16. CDR3 length: 19 amino acids. The CDR3 spells CASSPNRGTSGSRLYEQYF. Here the CDR3 DNA reads TGTGCCAGCAGCCCCAACAGAGGGACTAGCGGGAGTCGATTGTACGAGCAGTACTTC.

CDR3 sequence reads: CASSKTSSFDEQYF. In nucleotides, the CDR3 is TGTGCCAGCAGCAAGACTAGCTCTTTTGACGAGCAGTACTTC. This chain joins TRBV4-2 and TRBJ2-7; 7 positions match TRBD2. From germline, CDR1 is LGHNA and CDR2 YNFKEQ. The V segment lost 5 bases and the J segment 5 bases; nucleotides outside the gene matches: 9. CDR3 size: 14 residues.

Within the sample, this clone is medium-sized. This chain joins TRBV6-6 and TRBJ2-7; D remains unclear. The CDR3 sequence is 13 residues long. V was clipped by 0 bases and J by 6 bases, with 9 bases between them. Per germline, CDR1 MNHNY and CDR2 SVGAGI (reference sequence). CDR3 protein: CASSYSNRVEQYF. In DNA form, the CDR3 reads TGTGCCAGCAGTTACTCGAATCGTGTCGAGCAGTACTTC.

Only one count was recorded for this clone. This chain links TRBV9 with TRBJ2-1, with 10 positions matching TRBD2. J gave up 0 bases and V 1 base, and 4 bases lay outside the gene matches. The length of the CDR3 is 17 residues. The germline V gene has CDR1 SGDLS and CDR2 YYNGEE. CDR3 sequence reads: CASSVWPSGSSYNEQFF. The CDR3 coding sequence is TGTGCCAGCAGCGTATGGCCTAGCGGGAGCTCCTACAATGAGCAGTTCTTC.